This T cell receptor (beta chain) was recorded in a study of OX40 agonist ivuxolimab in advanced cancers. The V end lost 2 bases, the J end lost 2 bases, and 19 bases lay between the germline ends. Per the germline V gene, CDR1 is SGHRS and CDR2 is YFSETQ. This CDR3 region has 17 residues. On this clone itself: Its antigen is still unknown.

The repertoire was sequenced with immunoSEQ multiplex PCR; TCRdb's copy has only in-frame clones and lacks some. Among tens of thousands of clones listed, approximately 89% were seen once. Broader study findings: A proportion of nonresponders additionally exhibited low normalized T-cell clonal expansion. The work left the antigen specificity of expanded peripheral T cells undetermined.

This sequence originates from an adult with an advanced solid tumor such as melanoma, head and neck, liver or kidney cancer. The chain employs TRBV5-1 and TRBJ1-1, with D perhaps matching TRBD1 (5 bases). This sample comprised CD4+ or CD8+ T cells sorted from blood, obtained in a trial of the OX40 agonist ivuxolimab. Written as DNA, the CDR3 is TGCGCCAGCAGCTTTTGGGCGGGGCAGGGAAGTAACACTGAAGCTTTCTTT. It yields the protein CASSFWAGQGSNTEAFF.